This T cell receptor (beta chain) was sequenced during a study of shared T cell receptors in the human thymus. Sequenced by immunoSEQ multiplex PCR; TCRdb stores in-frame clones only, minus some. The sample records roughly 660,000 clones, over 75% being singletons. The germline V gene has CDR1 WSHSY and CDR2 SAAADI. The V and J ends lost 0 bases and 10 bases respectively, with 13 bases between them. The CDR3 loop spans 14 amino acids. These data are also associated with another study on human thymus T cells. That paper notes: All donors were healthy Finnish infants who were undergoing corrective surgery to treat congenital heart defects. Thymic material originated from resections removed in the course of corrective heart surgery. Related reports documented highly overlapping thymic repertoires among unrelated individuals.

The clonotype comes from a boy younger than two with a congenital heart defect. This chain connects TRBV10-2 to TRBJ2-1; maybe TRBD2 (5 bases). Sequenced material: thymocytes. Here the CDR3 DNA reads TGCGCCAGCAGTGAGTCTAGTAAGAGGGCAGAGCAGTTCTTC. Residues: CASSESSKRAEQFF.